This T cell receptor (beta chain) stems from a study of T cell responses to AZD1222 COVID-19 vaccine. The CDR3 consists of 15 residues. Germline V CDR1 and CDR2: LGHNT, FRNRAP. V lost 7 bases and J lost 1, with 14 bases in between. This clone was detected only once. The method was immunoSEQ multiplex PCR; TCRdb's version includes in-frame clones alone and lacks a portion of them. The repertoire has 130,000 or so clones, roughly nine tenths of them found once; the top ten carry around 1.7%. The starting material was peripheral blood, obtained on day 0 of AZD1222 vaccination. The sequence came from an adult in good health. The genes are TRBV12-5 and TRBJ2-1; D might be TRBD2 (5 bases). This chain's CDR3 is CASALAGESYNEQFF. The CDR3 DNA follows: TGTGCTAGTGCCCTGGCCGGGGAATCCTACAATGAGCAGTTCTTC.